The TCR beta chain under discussion was sequenced for a study of vaccination and CD4 T cells after COVID-19. About the research overall: Participants were given two doses of BNT162b2 or mRNA-1273 vaccine. Investigators stimulated cells with overlapping spike peptides drawn from SARS-CoV-2, HCoV-NL63, HCoV-OC43 and HCoV-229E.

Remarks on this clonotype: Its antigen remains unknown.

Researchers used the Oncomine TCR Beta short-read assay to sequence DNA from cultured CD4+ T cells. The template was genomic DNA from cultured CD4+ T cells. TCRdb passed the PCR reads through MiXCR, listing each CDR3 protein once. The data hold 15,000 to 20,000 distinct CDR3 sequences, with around 52% observed a single time. Treatment described: approximately nine-day PBMC culture with coronavirus spike peptide pools or control peptides (ViraFEST assay). Study results and limitations: Nearly all convalescent vaccine-specific clones, 304 of 307, recognized only SARS-CoV-2 spike.

V lost 5 bases, J lost 3 bases, and 13 bases lay in between. This CDR3 has 13 amino acids. The germline CDR1 and CDR2 sequences are DFQATT and SNEGSKA (reference sequence). This receptor was obtained from a human donor who had recovered from COVID-19. V and J are TRBV20-1 and TRBJ1-1; the D is unclear. The sequencing sample was made of CD4+ T cells from blood, cultured in vitro. CDR3 sequence: CSACAGSDTEAFF. As DNA, the CDR3 is TGCAGTGCTTGCGCCGGGAGTGACACTGAAGCTTTCTTT.